This paragraph covers one T cell receptor beta chain sequence. These data belong to a study of blood T cell repertoires in COVID-19. Study-level information: Nucleic acid was either cDNA or gDNA, and it came from T cells, B-cell-depleted T cells, or PBMCs.

Germline V gene lookup returns CDR1 SGHDT and CDR2 YYEEEE. The CDR3 runs to 12 residues. V was shortened by 1 base and J by 7 bases, with 8 bases between the two germline ends. The data were produced by immunoSEQ multiplex PCR, yet TCRdb's version contains in-frame clones alone and is incomplete. The sample records around 75,000 clones, approximately 85% being singletons. This receptor was obtained from a woman aged 80 or older with active or convalescent COVID-19. The J gene is TRBJ1-2, the V gene TRBV5-6; D unresolved. The sequenced sample was peripheral blood. Here the CDR3 DNA reads TGTGCCAGCAGCTTGATCACGGGTGGCTACACCTTC. Encoded protein: CASSLITGGYTF. Full variable domain (rest looked up from reference TRBV5-6 and TRBJ1-2): DAGVTQSPTHLIKTRGQQVTLRCSPKSGHDTVSWYQQALGQGPQFIFQYYEEEERQRGNFPDRFSGHQFPNYSSELNVNALLLGDSALYLCASSLITGGYTFGSGTRLTVV.